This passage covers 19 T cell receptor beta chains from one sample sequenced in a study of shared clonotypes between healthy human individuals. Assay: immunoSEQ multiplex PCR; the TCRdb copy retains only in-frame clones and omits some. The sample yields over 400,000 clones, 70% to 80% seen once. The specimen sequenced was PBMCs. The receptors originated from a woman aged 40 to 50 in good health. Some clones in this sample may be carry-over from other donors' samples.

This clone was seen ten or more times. DNA for the CDR3: TGTGCCAGCAGATATCTCCTTGGGGCCGGGGAGCTGTTTTTT. Protein product: CASRYLLGAGELFF. The rearrangement uses TRBV28 and TRBJ2-2; no firm D call. The CDR3 covers 14 residues. V was trimmed by 6 bases and J by 6 bases, leaving 14 bases between them. In germline, CDR1 is MDHEN, CDR2 SYDVKM.

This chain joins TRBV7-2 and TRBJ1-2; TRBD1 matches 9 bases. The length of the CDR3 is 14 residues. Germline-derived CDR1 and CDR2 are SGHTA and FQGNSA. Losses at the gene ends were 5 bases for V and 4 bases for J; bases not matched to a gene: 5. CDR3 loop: CASSPQTGGYGYTF. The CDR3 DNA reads TGTGCCAGCAGCCCCCAGACAGGGGGCTATGGCTACACCTTC. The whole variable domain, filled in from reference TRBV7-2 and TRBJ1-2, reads GAGVSQSPSNKVTEKGKDVELRCDPISGHTALYWYRQSLGQGLEFLIYFQGNSAPDKSGLPSDRFSAERTGGSVSTLTIQRTQQEDSAVYLCASSPQTGGYGYTFGSGTRLTVV.

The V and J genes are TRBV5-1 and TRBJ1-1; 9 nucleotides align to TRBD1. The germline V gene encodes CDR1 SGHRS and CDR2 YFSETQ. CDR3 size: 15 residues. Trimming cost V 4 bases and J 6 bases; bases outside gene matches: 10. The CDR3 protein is CASSLRTGDGAEAFF. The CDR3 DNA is TGCGCCAGCAGCCTACGGACAGGGGACGGCGCTGAAGCTTTCTTT.

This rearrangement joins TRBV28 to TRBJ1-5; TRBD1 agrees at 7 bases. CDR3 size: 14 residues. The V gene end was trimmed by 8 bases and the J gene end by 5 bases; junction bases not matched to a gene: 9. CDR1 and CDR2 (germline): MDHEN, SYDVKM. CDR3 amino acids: CASRTGGLYQPQHF. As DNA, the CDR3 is TGTGCCAGCCGGACAGGCGGGCTTTATCAGCCCCAGCATTTT. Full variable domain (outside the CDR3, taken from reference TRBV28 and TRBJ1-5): DVKVTQSSRYLVKRTGEKVFLECVQDMDHENMFWYRQDPGLGLRLIYFSYDVKMKEKGDIPEGYSVSREKKERFSLILESASTNQTSMYLCASRTGGLYQPQHFGDGTRLSIL.

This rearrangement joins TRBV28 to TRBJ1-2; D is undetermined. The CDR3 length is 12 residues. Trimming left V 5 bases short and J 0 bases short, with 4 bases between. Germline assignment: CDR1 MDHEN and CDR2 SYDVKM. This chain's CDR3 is CASSAANYGYTF. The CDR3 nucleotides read TGTGCCAGCAGTGCAGCTAACTATGGCTACACCTTC.

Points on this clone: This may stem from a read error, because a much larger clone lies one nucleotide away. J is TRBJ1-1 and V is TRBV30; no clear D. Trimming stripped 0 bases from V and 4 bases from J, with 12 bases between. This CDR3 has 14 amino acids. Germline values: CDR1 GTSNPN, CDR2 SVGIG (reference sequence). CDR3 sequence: CAWSVTEMSTEAFF. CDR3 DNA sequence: TGTGCCTGGAGTGTAACGGAGATGAGCACTGAAGCTTTCTTT.

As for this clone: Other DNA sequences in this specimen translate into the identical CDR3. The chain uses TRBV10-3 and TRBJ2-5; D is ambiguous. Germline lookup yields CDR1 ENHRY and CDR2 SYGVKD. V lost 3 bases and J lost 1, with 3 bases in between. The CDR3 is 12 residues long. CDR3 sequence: CAISDGQETQYF. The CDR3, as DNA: TGTGCCATCAGTGATGGCCAAGAGACCCAGTACTTC.

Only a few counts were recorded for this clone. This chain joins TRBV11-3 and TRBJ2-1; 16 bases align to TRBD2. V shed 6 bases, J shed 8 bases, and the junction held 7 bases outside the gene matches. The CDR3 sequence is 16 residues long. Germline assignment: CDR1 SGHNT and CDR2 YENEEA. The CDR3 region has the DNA TGTGCCAGCAGTCCCGGGACTAGCGGGAGGGCCGATGAGCAGTTCTTC. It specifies CASSPGTSGRADEQFF.

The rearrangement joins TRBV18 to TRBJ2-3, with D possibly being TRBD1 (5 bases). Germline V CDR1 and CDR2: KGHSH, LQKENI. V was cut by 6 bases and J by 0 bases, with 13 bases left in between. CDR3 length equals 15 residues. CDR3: CASSPWGASTDTQYF. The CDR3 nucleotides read TGTGCCAGCTCCCCATGGGGCGCAAGCACAGATACGCAGTATTTT.

CDR3 DNA sequence: TGTGCCAGCAGCTTAGTGGGGGGGGTTCTCAATGAGCAGTTCTTC. It is translated as CASSLVGGVLNEQFF. This chain links TRBV7-2 with TRBJ2-1; TRBD2 matches 7 bases. Germline values: CDR1 SGHTA, CDR2 FQGNSA. This CDR3 is 15 amino acids long. After removal of 1 base from V and 6 bases from J, the junction contained 6 bases not matched to a gene.

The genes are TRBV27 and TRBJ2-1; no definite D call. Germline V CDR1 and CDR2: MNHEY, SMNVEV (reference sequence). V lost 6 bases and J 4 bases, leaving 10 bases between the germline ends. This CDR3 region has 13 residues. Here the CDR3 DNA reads TGTGCCAGCAGGCGACAAACTTACAATGAGCAGTTCTTC. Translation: CASRRQTYNEQFF.

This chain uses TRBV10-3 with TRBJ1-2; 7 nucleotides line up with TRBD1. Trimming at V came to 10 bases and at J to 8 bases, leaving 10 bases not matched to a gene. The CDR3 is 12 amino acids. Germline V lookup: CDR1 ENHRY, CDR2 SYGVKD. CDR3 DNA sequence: TGTGCCACCGCCTCTGAGGGACAGGGCTACACCTTC. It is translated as CATASEGQGYTF.

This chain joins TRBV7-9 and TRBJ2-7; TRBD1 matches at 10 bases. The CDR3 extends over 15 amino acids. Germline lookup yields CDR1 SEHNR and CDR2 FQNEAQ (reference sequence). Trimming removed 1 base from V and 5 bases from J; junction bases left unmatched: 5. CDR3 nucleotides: TGTGCCAGCAGCTTAGTTGGCGGGACAGGGGACGAGCAGTACTTC. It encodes CASSLVGGTGDEQYF.

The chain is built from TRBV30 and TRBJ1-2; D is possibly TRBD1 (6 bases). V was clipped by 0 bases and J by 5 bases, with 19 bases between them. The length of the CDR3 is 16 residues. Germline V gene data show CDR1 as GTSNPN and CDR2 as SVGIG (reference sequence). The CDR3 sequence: CAWSVPRQTGRYGYTF. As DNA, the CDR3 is TGTGCCTGGAGTGTACCCCGACAGACAGGCAGATATGGCTACACCTTC.

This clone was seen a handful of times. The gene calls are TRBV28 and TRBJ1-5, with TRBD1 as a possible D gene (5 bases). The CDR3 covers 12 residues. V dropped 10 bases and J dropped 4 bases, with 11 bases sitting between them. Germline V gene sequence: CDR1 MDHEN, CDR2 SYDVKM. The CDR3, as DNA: TGTGCCACCTGGGGGGAAAATCAGCCCCAGCATTTT. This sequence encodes CATWGENQPQHF.

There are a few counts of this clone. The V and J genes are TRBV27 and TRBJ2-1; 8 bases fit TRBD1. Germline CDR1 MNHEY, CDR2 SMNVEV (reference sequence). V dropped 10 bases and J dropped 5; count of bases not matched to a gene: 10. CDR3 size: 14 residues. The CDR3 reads CATHRDRSNNEQFF. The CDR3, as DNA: TGTGCCACCCACCGGGACAGGTCCAACAATGAGCAGTTCTTC.

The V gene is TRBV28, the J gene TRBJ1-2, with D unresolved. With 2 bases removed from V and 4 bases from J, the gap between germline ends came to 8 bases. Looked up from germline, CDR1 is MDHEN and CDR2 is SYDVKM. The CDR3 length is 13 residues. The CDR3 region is CASSLDPLYGYTF. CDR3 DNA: TGTGCCAGCAGTTTAGACCCACTCTATGGCTACACCTTC.

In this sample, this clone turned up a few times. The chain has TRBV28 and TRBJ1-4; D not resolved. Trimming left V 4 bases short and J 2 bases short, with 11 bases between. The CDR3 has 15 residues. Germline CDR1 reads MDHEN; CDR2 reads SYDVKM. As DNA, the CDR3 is TGTGCCAGCAGTTCGCTAGGACTGACTAATGAAAAACTGTTTTTT. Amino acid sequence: CASSSLGLTNEKLFF.

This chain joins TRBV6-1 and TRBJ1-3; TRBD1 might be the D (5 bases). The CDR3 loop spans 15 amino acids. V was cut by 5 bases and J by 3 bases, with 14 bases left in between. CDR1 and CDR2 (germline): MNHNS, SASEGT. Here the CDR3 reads CASSRTAGVGNTIYF. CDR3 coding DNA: TGTGCCAGCAGTCGGACGGCGGGGGTTGGAAACACCATATATTTT.